This TCR beta chain originates from a study of beta chain features in type 1 diabetes. Expressed TCRB transcripts got sequenced, as all isolated RNA was reverse transcribed. TCRdb keeps only in-frame clones here, not all; method: immunoSEQ multiplex PCR. The sample records 850,000 to 900,000 clones, roughly 15% being singletons. This CDR3 is 14 amino acids long. V was trimmed by 2 bases and J by 2 bases, leaving 8 bases between them. Germline V gene sequence: CDR1 SGHDN, CDR2 FVKESK. Notes on the study in general: For patients, the naive, central memory and Treg TCRB repertoires appeared more alike than for healthy donors.

Points on this clone: Antigen specificity is unknown.

Material for sequencing was naive CD4+ T cells from blood. The source of this sequence is a woman under 30 in good health. The chain has TRBV14 and TRBJ2-3; D unresolved. The CDR3 region has the DNA TGTGCCAGCAGCCAATTGCCCCTCACAGATACGCAGTATTTT. Amino acid sequence: CASSQLPLTDTQYF. The full variable domain, with the rest looked up from reference TRBV14 and TRBJ2-3, is EAGVTQFPSHSVIEKGQTVTLRCDPISGHDNLYWYRRVMGKEIKFLLHFVKESKQDESGMPNNRFLAERTGGTYSTLKVQPAELEDSGVYFCASSQLPLTDTQYFGPGTRLTVL.